The rows below give T cell receptor beta chains drawn from one sample of a study of blood T cell repertoires in COVID-19. Some clones are missing from TCRdb's copy, which holds only in-frame ones; the method was immunoSEQ multiplex PCR. The sample carries 13,000 or so clones, around 76% recorded once. The sample consisted of peripheral blood. The receptors come from a woman of 80 years or more with acute or convalescent COVID-19. The CDR3 runs from the conserved cysteine through the conserved F or W. Fields, in order: V gene, clone size, D gene, J gene, CDR3 protein, CDR3 DNA. D genes are given only for firm matches. Not all rows give a size; the values are once, few, many and, for expanded clones, a class.

TRBV7-2	-	TRBD1	TRBJ1-5	CASSLTGDQPQHF	TGTGCCAGCAGCTTAACAGGGGATCAGCCCCAGCATTTT
TRBV7-6	-	-	TRBJ1-1	CASSKRENTEAFF	TGTGCCAGCAGCAAACGGGAGAACACTGAAGCTTTCTTT
TRBV4-2	once	-	TRBJ2-2	CASSQDHGGTGELFF	TGTGCCAGCAGCCAAGATCACGGAGGCACCGGGGAGCTGTTTTTT
TRBV13	few	-	TRBJ1-5	CASSQTGVSNQPQHF	TGTGCCAGCAGCCAGACAGGAGTTAGCAATCAGCCCCAGCATTTT
TRBV7-9	-	-	TRBJ1-3	CASSPHRTSGNTIYF	TGTGCCAGCAGCCCACACAGGACCTCTGGAAACACCATATATTTT
TRBV27	-	-	TRBJ1-6	CASSLRGLGSPLHF	TGTGCCAGCAGTTTACGAGGGTTGGGATCACCCCTCCACTTT
TRBV6-5	-	TRBD1	TRBJ1-1	CASSRDRGLNTEAFF	TGTGCCAGCTCCCGGGACAGGGGGTTGAACACTGAAGCTTTCTTT
TRBV7-9	-	-	TRBJ2-5	CASGALASGETQYF	TGTGCCAGCGGCGCCCTTGCTAGTGGAGAGACCCAGTACTTC
TRBV10-3	few	-	TRBJ1-1	CAISDRETVGNTEAFF	TGTGCCATCAGTGATAGGGAGACGGTGGGGAACACTGAAGCTTTCTTT
TRBV5-1	-	TRBD1	TRBJ1-3	CASSGGTASGNTIYF	TGCGCCAGCAGCGGCGGGACAGCCTCTGGAAACACCATATATTTT